A single T cell receptor (beta chain) is shown here with its context. The same CDR3 also results from other DNA sequences found in this sample. Only in-frame clones appear in the TCRdb table, and some are missing; sequencing was by immunoSEQ multiplex PCR. The table has about 400,000 clones, around 92% seen once. The data are from a study of blood T cell repertoires in COVID-19. This CDR3 is 14 amino acids long. CDR1 is GTSNPN and CDR2 is SVGIG in the germline V gene (reference sequence). After removal of 2 bases from V and 2 bases from J, the junction contained 3 bases not matched to a gene. This clonotype was obtained from a woman in her twenties or thirties who had recovered from COVID-19. The rearrangement joins TRBV30 to TRBJ1-5; TRBD1 matches at 7 bases. The sample comprised PBMCs or T cells enriched from blood (not recorded which). The CDR3: CAWSSGQGNQPQHF. CDR3 DNA: TGTGCCTGGAGTTCCGGACAGGGCAATCAGCCCCAGCATTTT.